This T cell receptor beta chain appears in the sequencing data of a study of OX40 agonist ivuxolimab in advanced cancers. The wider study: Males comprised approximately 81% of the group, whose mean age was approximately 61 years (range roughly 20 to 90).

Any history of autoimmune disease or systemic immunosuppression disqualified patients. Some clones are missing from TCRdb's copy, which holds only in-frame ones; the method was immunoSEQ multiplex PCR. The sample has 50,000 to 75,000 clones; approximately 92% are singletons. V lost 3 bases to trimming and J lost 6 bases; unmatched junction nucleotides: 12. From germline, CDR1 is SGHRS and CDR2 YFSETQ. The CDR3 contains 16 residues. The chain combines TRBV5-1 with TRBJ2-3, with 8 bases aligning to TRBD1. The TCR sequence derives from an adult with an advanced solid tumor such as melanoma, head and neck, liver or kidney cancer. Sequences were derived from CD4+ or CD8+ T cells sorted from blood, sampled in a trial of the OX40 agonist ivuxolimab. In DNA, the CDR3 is TGCGCCAGCAGCTCTGGGACAGGCACCGGTTTGGATACGCAGTATTTT. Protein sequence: CASSSGTGTGLDTQYF.